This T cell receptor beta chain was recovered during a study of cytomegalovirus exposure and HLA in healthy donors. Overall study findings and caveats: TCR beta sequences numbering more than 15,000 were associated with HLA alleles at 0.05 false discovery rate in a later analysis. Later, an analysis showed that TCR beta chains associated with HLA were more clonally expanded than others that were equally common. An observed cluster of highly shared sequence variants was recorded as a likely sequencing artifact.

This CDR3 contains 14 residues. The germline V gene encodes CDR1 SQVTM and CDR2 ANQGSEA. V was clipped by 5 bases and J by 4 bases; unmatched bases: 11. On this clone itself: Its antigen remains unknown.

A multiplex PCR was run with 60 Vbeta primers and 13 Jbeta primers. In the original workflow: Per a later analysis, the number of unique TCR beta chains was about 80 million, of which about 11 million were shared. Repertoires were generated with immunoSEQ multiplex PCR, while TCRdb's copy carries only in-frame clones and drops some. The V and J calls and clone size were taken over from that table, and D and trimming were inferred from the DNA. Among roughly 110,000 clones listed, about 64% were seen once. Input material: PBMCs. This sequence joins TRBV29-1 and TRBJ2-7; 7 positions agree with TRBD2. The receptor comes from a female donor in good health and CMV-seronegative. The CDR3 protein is CSVSFLGGGYEQYF. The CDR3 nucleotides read TGCAGCGTTTCCTTCTTGGGGGGGGGTTACGAGCAGTACTTC.